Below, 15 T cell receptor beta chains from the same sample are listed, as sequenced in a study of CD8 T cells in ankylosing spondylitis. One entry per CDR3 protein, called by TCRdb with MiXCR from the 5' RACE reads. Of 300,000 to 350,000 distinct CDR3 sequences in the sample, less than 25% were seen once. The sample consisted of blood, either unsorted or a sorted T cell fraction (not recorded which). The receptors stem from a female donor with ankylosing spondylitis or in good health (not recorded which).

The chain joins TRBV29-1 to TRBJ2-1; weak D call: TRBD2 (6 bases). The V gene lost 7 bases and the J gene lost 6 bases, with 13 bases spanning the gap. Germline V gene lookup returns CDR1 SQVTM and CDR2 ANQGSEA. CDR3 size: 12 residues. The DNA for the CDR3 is TGCAGCGGGGCTAGCGTCTTCAATGAGCAGTTCTTC. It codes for CSGASVFNEQFF.

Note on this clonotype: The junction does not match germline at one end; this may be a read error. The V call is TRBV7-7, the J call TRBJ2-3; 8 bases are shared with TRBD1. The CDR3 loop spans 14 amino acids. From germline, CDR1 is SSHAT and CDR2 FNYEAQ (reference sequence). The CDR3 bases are TGTGCTAGCAGCCCGGGACAGGACTTCAGCACGCAGTATTTT. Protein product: CASSPGQDFSTQYF.

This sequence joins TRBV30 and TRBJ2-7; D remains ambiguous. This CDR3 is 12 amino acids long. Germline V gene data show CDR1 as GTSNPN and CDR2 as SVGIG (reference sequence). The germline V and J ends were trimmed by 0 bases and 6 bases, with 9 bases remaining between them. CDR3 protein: CAWSVFGREQYF. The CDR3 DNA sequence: TGTGCCTGGAGTGTTTTTGGGCGCGAGCAGTACTTC.

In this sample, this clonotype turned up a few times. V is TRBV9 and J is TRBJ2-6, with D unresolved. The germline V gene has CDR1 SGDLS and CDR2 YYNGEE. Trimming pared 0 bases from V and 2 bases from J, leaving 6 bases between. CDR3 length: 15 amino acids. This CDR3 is CASSVAGTGANVLTF. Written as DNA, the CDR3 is TGTGCCAGCAGCGTAGCCGGAACTGGGGCCAACGTCCTGACTTTC.

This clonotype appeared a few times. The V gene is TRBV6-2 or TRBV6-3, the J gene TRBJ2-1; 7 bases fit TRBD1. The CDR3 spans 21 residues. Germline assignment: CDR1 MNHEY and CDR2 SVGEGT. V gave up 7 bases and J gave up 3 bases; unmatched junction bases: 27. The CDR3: CASTDQLDRDIPQGYYNEQFF. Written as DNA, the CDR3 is TGTGCCAGCACCGACCAACTTGACAGGGACATACCCCAGGGGTACTACAATGAGCAGTTCTTC.

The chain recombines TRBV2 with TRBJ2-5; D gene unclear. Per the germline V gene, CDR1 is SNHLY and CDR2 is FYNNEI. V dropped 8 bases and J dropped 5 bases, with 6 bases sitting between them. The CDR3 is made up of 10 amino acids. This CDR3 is CASVSETQYF. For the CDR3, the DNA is TGTGCCAGCGTTAGTGAGACCCAGTACTTC.

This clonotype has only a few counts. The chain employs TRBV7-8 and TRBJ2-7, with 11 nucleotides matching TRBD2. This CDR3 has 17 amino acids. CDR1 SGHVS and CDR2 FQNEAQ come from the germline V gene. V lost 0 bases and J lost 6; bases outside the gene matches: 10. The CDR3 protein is CASSLALISGRVAEQYF. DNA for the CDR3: TGTGCCAGCAGCTTAGCGCTGATTAGCGGGAGGGTGGCCGAGCAGTACTTC.

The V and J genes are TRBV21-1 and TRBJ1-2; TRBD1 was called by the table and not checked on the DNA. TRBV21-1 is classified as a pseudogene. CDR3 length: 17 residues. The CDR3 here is CASSKGLRDPRGDGYTF. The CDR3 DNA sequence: TGTGCCAGCAGCAAGGGATTAAGGGACCCCAGGGGCGATGGCTACACCTTC.

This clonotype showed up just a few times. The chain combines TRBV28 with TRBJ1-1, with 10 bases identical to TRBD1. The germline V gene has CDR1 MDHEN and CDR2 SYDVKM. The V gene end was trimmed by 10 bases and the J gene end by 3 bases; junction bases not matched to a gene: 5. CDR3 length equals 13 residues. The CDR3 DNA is TGTGCCACCGGGGACAGGGGAGACACTGAAGCTTTCTTT. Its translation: CATGDRGDTEAFF.

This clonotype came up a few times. In DNA, the CDR3 is TGTGCCACACGGGATTTGACCAAAAACATTCAGTACTTC. Its protein is CATRDLTKNIQYF. This chain joins TRBV10-3 and TRBJ2-4, with TRBD2 as a possible D gene (5 bases). Trimming removed 10 bases from V and 2 bases from J, with 12 bases in between. Looked up from germline, CDR1 is ENHRY and CDR2 is SYGVKD. The length of the CDR3 is 13 residues.

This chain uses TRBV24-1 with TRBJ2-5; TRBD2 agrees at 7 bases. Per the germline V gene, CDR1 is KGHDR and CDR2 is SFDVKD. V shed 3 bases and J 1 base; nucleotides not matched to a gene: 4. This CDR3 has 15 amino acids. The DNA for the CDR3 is TGTGCCACCAGTGATACCCGGACTAGCCAAGAGACCCAGTACTTC. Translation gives CATSDTRTSQETQYF.

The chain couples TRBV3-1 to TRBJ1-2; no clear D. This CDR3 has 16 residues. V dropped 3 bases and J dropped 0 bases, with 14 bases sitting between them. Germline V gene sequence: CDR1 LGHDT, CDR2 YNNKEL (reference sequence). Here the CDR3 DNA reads TGTGCCAGCAGCCATACGATCGATCAATCTAACTATGGCTACACCTTC. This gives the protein CASSHTIDQSNYGYTF.

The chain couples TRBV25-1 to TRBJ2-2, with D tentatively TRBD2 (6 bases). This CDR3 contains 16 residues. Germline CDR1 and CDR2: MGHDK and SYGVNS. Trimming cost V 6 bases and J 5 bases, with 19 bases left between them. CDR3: CASRGPSAGRTGELFF. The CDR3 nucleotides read TGTGCCAGCAGGGGCCCTAGCGCGGGAAGGACCGGGGAGCTGTTTTTT.

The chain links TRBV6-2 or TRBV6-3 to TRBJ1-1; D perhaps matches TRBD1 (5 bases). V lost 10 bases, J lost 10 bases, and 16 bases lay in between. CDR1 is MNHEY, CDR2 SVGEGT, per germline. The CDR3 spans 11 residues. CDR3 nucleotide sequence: TGTGCCATCTCCCAGGGTGGATCAGCTTTCTTT. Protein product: CAISQGGSAFF.

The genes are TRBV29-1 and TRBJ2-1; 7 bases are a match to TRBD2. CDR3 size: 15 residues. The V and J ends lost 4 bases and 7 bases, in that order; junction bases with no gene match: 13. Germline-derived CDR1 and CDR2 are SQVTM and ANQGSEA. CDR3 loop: CSVVLGLAESNEQFF. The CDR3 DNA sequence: TGCAGCGTTGTCCTTGGGCTAGCGGAGTCAAATGAGCAGTTCTTC.